This T cell receptor (beta chain) was captured by sequencing in a study of T cells in Graves' hyperthyroidism and ophthalmopathy. Exclusions: uncontrolled infection, other autoimmune disease, pregnancy, lactation. Fresh peripheral blood, 9.5 to 10 ml of it, supplied the PBMCs. The V segment lost 5 bases and the J segment 3 bases; nucleotides outside the gene matches: 6. The CDR3 consists of 13 residues. Per the germline V gene, CDR1 is GTSNPN and CDR2 is SVGIG (reference sequence). What was amplified from RNA transcripts were TCR beta CDR3 regions. The HTBI primer set served for first-round RT-PCR of the TCR CDR3. MiXCR was run by TCRdb on the multiplex PCR reads, yielding one entry per CDR3 protein. The table has more than 500,000 distinct CDR3 sequences, approximately 15% seen once.

This sequence was found in a middle-aged woman with Graves' ophthalmopathy. Input material: blood. V is TRBV30 and J is TRBJ1-1; 7 bases match TRBD1. The CDR3 loop is CAWEEDRDTEAFF. The CDR3 DNA sequence: TGTGCCTGGGAAGAAGACAGGGACACTGAAGCTTTCTTT.